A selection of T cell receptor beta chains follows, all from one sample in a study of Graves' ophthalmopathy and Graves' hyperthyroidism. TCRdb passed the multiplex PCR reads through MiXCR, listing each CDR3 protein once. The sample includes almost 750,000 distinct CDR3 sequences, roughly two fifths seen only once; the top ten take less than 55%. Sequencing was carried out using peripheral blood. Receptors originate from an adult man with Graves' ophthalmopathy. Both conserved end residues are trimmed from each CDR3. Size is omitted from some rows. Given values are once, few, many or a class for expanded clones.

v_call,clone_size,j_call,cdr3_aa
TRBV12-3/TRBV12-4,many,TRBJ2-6,ASRLSSGANVLT
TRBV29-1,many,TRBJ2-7,SVRDRYEQY
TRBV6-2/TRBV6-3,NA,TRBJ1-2,ASRDKDRAGYT
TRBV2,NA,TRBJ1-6,ASTQAGINSPLH
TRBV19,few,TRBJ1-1,ASSIWAGAPNTEAF
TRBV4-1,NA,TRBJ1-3,ASSQASTSGNTIY
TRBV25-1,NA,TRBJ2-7,ASSPGLAGGGGYEQY
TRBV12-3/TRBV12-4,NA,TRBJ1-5,ASKIGGNQPQH
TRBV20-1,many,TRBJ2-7,SARSTYEQY
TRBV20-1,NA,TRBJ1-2,SATRRDRGYGYT
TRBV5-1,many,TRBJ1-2,ASRGDSLAGYT
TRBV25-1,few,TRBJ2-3,ASSDTRQGTAGDTQY
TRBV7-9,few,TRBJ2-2,ASRVDRGPVGELF
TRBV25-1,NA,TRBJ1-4,ASSLPGGGNEKLF
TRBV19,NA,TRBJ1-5,ASSPQGARGNQPQH
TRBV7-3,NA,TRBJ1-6,ASSVRSGPLSSALH
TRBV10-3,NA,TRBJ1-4,AISSTDRPNEKLF
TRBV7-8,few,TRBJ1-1,ASSQPRRNTEAF
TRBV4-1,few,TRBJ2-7,ASSQGGIYEQY
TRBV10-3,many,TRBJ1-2,AIGLLQYGYT
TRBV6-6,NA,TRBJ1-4,ASGGGIGEKLF
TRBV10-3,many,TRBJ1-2,AISESGTDYGYT
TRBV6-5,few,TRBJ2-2,ASSYGNRIGELF
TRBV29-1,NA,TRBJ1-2,SVDVNRGDGYT
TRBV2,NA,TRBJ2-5,ASSARRDRVAQY
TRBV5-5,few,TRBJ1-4,ASSTGGNEKLF
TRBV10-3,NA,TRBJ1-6,AITERPEGSPLH
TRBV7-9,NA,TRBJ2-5,ASSSTLVWTQY
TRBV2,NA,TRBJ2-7,ASSVGTGLPYEQY
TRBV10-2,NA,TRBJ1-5,ASSRRQGINQPQH
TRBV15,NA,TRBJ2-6,ATSATQGAHTEA